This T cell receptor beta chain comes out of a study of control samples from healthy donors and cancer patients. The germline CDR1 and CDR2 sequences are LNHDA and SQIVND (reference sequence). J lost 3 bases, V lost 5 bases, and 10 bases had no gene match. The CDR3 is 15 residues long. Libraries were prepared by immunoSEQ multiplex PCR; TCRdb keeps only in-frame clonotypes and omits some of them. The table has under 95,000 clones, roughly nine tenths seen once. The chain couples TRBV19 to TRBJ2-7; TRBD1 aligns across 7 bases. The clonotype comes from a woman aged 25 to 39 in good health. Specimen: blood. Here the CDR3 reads CASSARDRGLYEQYF. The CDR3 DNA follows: TGTGCCAGTAGTGCCCGGGACAGAGGCCTCTACGAGCAGTACTTC.